The 9 T cell receptor beta chains below were found in one sample sequenced in a study of blood T cell repertoires in COVID-19. The data were produced by immunoSEQ multiplex PCR, yet TCRdb's version contains in-frame clones alone and is incomplete. The table records about 350,000 clones, around nine tenths of them present only once. Specimen: peripheral blood. The receptors were gathered from an older woman with COVID-19, enrolled during active disease.

The chain has TRBV11-2 and TRBJ2-4, with 12 bases lining up with TRBD2. V lost 4 bases to trimming and J lost 1 base; unmatched junction nucleotides: 11. Germline V gives CDR1 SGHAT, CDR2 FQNNGV. The CDR3 spans 19 residues. Written as DNA, the CDR3 is TGTGCCAGCAGCTCGGGACTAGCGGGTACCATGAGGGCCAAAAACATTCAGTACTTC. It is translated as CASSSGLAGTMRAKNIQYF.

This clone was observed a handful of times. This chain connects TRBV2 to TRBJ1-6, with D perhaps matching TRBD1 (5 bases). CDR1 is SNHLY and CDR2 is FYNNEI in the germline V gene. The CDR3 covers 15 residues. V lost 6 bases to trimming and J lost 10 bases, with 19 bases between them. This chain's CDR3 is CASRGDRHRRSPLHF. The CDR3 DNA sequence: TGTGCCAGCAGAGGCGACAGACACCGTCGGTCACCCCTCCACTTT.

This clone was counted only a few times. V is TRBV5-1 and J is TRBJ2-3; TRBD2 matches 8 bases. This CDR3 region has 14 residues. Germline assignment: CDR1 SGHRS and CDR2 YFSETQ. V shed 0 bases and J 4 bases; nucleotides not matched to a gene: 1. The CDR3 reads CASSLELAADTQYF. The CDR3 DNA reads TGCGCCAGCAGCTTGGAACTAGCGGCAGATACGCAGTATTTT.

The genes are TRBV25-1 and TRBJ1-2, with D possibly being TRBD1 (6 bases). CDR1 and CDR2 (germline): MGHDK, SYGVNS. CDR3 length equals 15 residues. V dropped 1 base and J dropped 6 bases, with 15 bases sitting between them. CDR3 bases: TGTGCCAGCAGTGAATCCCGAGGCAGGGGTGATGGCTACACCTTC. Its translation is CASSESRGRGDGYTF.

V usage is TRBV28 and J usage is TRBJ1-2; the D is unclear. Germline V lookup: CDR1 MDHEN, CDR2 SYDVKM. V gave up 2 bases and J gave up 4 bases, with 17 bases separating them. The CDR3 runs to 16 residues. This chain's CDR3 is CASSLGGGSPSYGYTF. The DNA of the CDR3 is TGTGCCAGCAGTTTAGGTGGAGGAAGCCCCTCCTATGGCTACACCTTC.

CDR3 sequence: CASSRGLAQNEQFF. CDR3 bases: TGTGCCAGCAGCCGAGGACTAGCTCAGAATGAGCAGTTCTTC. The genes are TRBV7-8 and TRBJ2-1, with TRBD2 matching over 8 bases. Germline V gene lookup returns CDR1 SGHVS and CDR2 FQNEAQ. Trimming at V came to 5 bases and at J to 7 bases, leaving 7 bases not matched to a gene. CDR3 length: 14 residues.

The chain's CDR3 is CASSLIPGGVETQYF. The DNA for the CDR3 is TGCGCCAGCAGCTTGATCCCAGGGGGCGTCGAGACCCAGTACTTC. V usage is TRBV5-1 and J usage is TRBJ2-5; 8 bases fit TRBD1. The CDR3 runs 15 residues. Trimming took 1 base from V and 5 from J; bases not matched to a gene: 7. Germline V gene lookup returns CDR1 SGHRS and CDR2 YFSETQ.

The V and J genes are TRBV28 and TRBJ2-1, with D possibly matching TRBD2 (5 bases). V dropped 4 bases and J dropped 6 bases, with 16 bases sitting between them. Germline values: CDR1 MDHEN, CDR2 SYDVKM. The CDR3 spans 15 residues. The CDR3 region has the DNA TGTGCCAGCAGTTCCCCGGGAACCGGGCCCAATGAGCAGTTCTTC. This encodes CASSSPGTGPNEQFF. The whole variable domain, filled in from reference TRBV28 and TRBJ2-1, reads DVKVTQSSRYLVKRTGEKVFLECVQDMDHENMFWYRQDPGLGLRLIYFSYDVKMKEKGDIPEGYSVSREKKERFSLILESASTNQTSMYLCASSSPGTGPNEQFFGPGTRLTVL.

The DNA for the CDR3 is TGTGCCAGCAGTGATTACTACGAGCAGTACTTC. Its translation: CASSDYYEQYF. V usage is TRBV6-1 and J usage is TRBJ2-7; no firm D call. Germline V gives CDR1 MNHNS, CDR2 SASEGT. This CDR3 is 11 amino acids long. With 3 bases removed from V and 3 bases from J, the gap between germline ends came to 3 bases.